The 14 T cell receptor beta chains below all came from one sample that was sequenced in a study of OX40 agonist ivuxolimab in advanced cancers. This table comes from immunoSEQ multiplex PCR, and its TCRdb copy is limited to in-frame clones, with some not included. The profile shows approximately 11,000 clones, around 80% of them singletons. Sequenced here: CD4+ or CD8+ T cells sorted from blood, sampled in a trial of the OX40 agonist ivuxolimab. These receptor sequences come from an adult with an advanced solid tumor such as melanoma, head and neck, liver or kidney cancer.

This chain joins TRBV19 and TRBJ1-2; TRBD1 might be the D (5 bases). V was shortened by 7 bases and J by 6 bases, with 9 bases between the two germline ends. Germline assignment: CDR1 LNHDA and CDR2 SQIVND (reference sequence). This CDR3 is 11 amino acids long. The CDR3, as DNA: TGTGCCAGTAATCGGGGGGATGGCTACACCTTC. Protein sequence: CASNRGDGYTF.

Comment on this clone: Other nucleotide sequences from this sample produce the same CDR3. This chain connects TRBV7-2 to TRBJ2-7, with 9 bases fitting TRBD2. CDR3 size: 14 residues. Trimming removed 1 base from V and 3 bases from J; junction bases left unmatched: 1. CDR1 SGHTA and CDR2 FQGNSA come from the germline V gene. This CDR3 reads CASSLGGGVYEQYF. The CDR3, as DNA: TGTGCCAGCAGCTTAGGCGGGGGGGTCTACGAGCAGTACTTC.

The rearrangement uses TRBV27 and TRBJ2-1, with D possibly TRBD2 on 6 matching bases. The CDR3 is made up of 15 amino acids. Trimming left V 1 base short and J 6 bases short, with 13 bases between. Germline values: CDR1 MNHEY, CDR2 SMNVEV (reference sequence). The CDR3 spells CASSLLGTYLNEQFF. CDR3 nucleotides: TGTGCCAGCAGTTTATTAGGGACTTATCTCAATGAGCAGTTCTTC.

The chain uses TRBV2 and TRBJ2-2; 9 bases match TRBD1. J lost 7 bases, V lost 9 bases, and 12 bases had no gene match. CDR3 length: 15 amino acids. Germline V gene data show CDR1 as SNHLY and CDR2 as FYNNEI. Here the CDR3 DNA reads TGTGCCAGGGGGGGACAGGGACTCGCAATCGGGGAGCTGTTTTTT. Protein sequence: CARGGQGLAIGELFF.

The V gene is TRBV7-6, the J gene TRBJ2-5; D call uncertain. CDR1 and CDR2 from the germline V gene are SGHVS and FNYEAQ. The length of the CDR3 is 15 residues. Trimming cost V 1 base and J 1 base, with 10 bases left between them. CDR3 sequence reads: CASSLGGVLQETQYF. The CDR3 DNA follows: TGTGCCAGCAGCTTAGGTGGCGTACTCCAAGAGACCCAGTACTTC.

The chain recombines TRBV10-2 with TRBJ2-7, with TRBD2 matching 8 bases. The CDR3 length is 13 residues. V lost 4 bases, J lost 2 bases, and 1 base stayed unmatched. Germline CDR1 is WSHSY and CDR2 is SAAADI. CDR3 sequence (DNA): TGCGCCAGCAGTGTCGGGAGGGCCTACGAGCAGTACTTC. It codes for CASSVGRAYEQYF.

The CDR3 DNA reads as TGTGCCAGCAGCTGGGCTAGCGGGATACATGAGCAGTTCTTC. It codes for CASSWASGIHEQFF. The V and J genes are TRBV11-3 and TRBJ2-1; TRBD2 matches at 9 bases. Germline trimming cut 4 bases from V and 8 bases from J; bases unmatched to any gene: 6. Germline lookup yields CDR1 SGHNT and CDR2 YENEEA. This CDR3 has 14 amino acids.

This clone has a handful of counts. This sequence joins TRBV13 and TRBJ2-7; 11 nucleotides line up with TRBD2. V lost 5 bases to trimming and J lost 5 bases; unmatched junction nucleotides: 11. CDR3 length equals 16 residues. Germline loops: CDR1 PRHDT, CDR2 FYEKMQ (reference sequence). The CDR3 nucleotides read TGTGCCAGCAGCGACCGTAGCGGGGGGGCCGAACACGAGCAGTACTTC. It specifies CASSDRSGGAEHEQYF. The entire variable domain, with the rest obtained from reference TRBV13 and TRBJ2-7, is as follows: AAGVIQSPRHLIKEKRETATLKCYPIPRHDTVYWYQQGPGQDPQFLISFYEKMQSDKGSIPDRFSAQQFSDYHSELNMSSLELGDSALYFCASSDRSGGAEHEQYFGPGTRLTVT.

This clone was seen a handful of times. The chain links TRBV27 to TRBJ2-1, with 12 bases that match TRBD2. This CDR3 region has 16 residues. CDR1 and CDR2 from the germline V gene are MNHEY and SMNVEV (reference sequence). V gave up 5 bases and J gave up 1 base; unmatched junction bases: 3. This CDR3 is CASSLTSGRSYNEQFF. In DNA, the CDR3 is TGTGCCAGCAGTCTCACTAGCGGGAGGTCCTACAATGAGCAGTTCTTC.

The V gene is TRBV7-9, the J gene TRBJ2-3; D is perhaps TRBD1 or TRBD2 (5 bases each). Germline CDR1 SEHNR, CDR2 FQNEAQ (reference sequence). Trimming stripped 5 bases from V and 1 base from J, with 7 bases between. The CDR3 is made up of 13 amino acids. CDR3 region: CASSRDRTDTQYF. CDR3 DNA: TGTGCCAGCAGCCGGGACCGCACAGATACGCAGTATTTT.

The chain links TRBV7-8 to TRBJ2-3; 10 bases match TRBD2. From germline, CDR1 is SGHVS and CDR2 FQNEAQ. V shed 10 bases, J shed 3 bases, and the junction held 16 bases outside the gene matches. CDR3 length equals 17 residues. In DNA form, the CDR3 reads TGTGCCACCGTCTCCCTAGCGGGAGTCGGTGAGACAGATACGCAGTATTTT. This codes for CATVSLAGVGETDTQYF.

This chain joins TRBV4-1 and TRBJ2-3; 7 bases agree with TRBD2. CDR1 is MGHRA and CDR2 is YSYEKL in the germline V gene. This CDR3 comprises 15 residues. The ends lost 7 bases at V and 4 bases at J; junction bases unmatched: 11. This CDR3 reads CASTPWEGQADTQYF. CDR3 in DNA: TGCGCCAGCACCCCATGGGAGGGCCAGGCAGATACGCAGTATTTT.

The chain carries TRBV2 and TRBJ2-2; D is undetermined. The CDR3 loop spans 13 amino acids. V was pared by 3 bases and J by 7 bases, with 9 bases between. From germline, CDR1 is SNHLY and CDR2 FYNNEI. The CDR3 nucleotides are TGTGCCAGCAGTGAGTTCCGAGACGGGGAGCTGTTTTTT. Protein sequence: CASSEFRDGELFF.

This chain links TRBV6-5 with TRBJ2-1, with 8 positions matching TRBD1. Germline V CDR1 and CDR2: MNHEY, SVGAGI. Trimming removed 6 bases from V and 9 bases from J; junction bases left unmatched: 13. The length of the CDR3 is 15 residues. CDR3 DNA sequence: TGTGCCAGCAGCCACGGGGACAGGAAACCCGTTGAGCAGTTCTTC. Protein product: CASSHGDRKPVEQFF.